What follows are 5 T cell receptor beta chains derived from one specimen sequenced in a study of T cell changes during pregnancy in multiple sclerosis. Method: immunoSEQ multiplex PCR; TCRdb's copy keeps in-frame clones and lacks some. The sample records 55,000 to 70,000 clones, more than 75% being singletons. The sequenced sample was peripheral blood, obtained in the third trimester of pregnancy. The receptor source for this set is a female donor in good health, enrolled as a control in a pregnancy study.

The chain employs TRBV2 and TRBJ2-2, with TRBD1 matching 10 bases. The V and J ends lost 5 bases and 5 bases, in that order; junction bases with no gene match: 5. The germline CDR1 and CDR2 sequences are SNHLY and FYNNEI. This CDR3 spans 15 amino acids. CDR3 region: CASSSPGQGTGELFF. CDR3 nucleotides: TGTGCCAGCAGTTCACCGGGACAGGGGACCGGGGAGCTGTTTTTT.

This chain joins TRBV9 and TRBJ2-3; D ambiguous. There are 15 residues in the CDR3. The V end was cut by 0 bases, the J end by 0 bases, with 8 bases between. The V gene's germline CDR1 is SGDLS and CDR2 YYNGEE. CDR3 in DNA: TGTGCCAGCAGCGTAGGAGGAGCTAGCACAGATACGCAGTATTTT. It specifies CASSVGGASTDTQYF.

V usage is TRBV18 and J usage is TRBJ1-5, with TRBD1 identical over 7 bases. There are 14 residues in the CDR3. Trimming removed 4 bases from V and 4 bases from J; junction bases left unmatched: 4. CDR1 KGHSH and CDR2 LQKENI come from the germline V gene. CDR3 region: CASSQGTENQPQHF. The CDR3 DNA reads TGTGCCAGCTCACAAGGGACAGAGAATCAGCCCCAGCATTTT. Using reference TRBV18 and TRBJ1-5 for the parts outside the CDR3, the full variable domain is NAGVMQNPRHLVRRRGQEARLRCSPMKGHSHVYWYRQLPEEGLKFMVYLQKENIIDESGMPKERFSAEFPKEGPSILRIQQVVRGDSAAYFCASSQGTENQPQHFGDGTRLSIL.

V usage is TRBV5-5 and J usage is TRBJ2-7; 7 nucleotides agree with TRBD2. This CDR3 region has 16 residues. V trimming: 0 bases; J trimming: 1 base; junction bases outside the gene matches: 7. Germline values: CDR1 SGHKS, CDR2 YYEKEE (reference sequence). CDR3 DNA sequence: TGTGCCAGCAGCTTGGTTGCCGGGGGGAGTTCCTACGAGCAGTACTTC. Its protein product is CASSLVAGGSSYEQYF.

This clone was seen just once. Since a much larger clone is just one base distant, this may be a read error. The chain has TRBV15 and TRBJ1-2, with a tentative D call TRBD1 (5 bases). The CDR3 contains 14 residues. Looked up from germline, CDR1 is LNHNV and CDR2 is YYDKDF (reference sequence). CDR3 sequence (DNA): TGTGTCACCAGAGGGGCCGCGGACCCGTATGGCTACACCTTC. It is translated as CVTRGAADPYGYTF.